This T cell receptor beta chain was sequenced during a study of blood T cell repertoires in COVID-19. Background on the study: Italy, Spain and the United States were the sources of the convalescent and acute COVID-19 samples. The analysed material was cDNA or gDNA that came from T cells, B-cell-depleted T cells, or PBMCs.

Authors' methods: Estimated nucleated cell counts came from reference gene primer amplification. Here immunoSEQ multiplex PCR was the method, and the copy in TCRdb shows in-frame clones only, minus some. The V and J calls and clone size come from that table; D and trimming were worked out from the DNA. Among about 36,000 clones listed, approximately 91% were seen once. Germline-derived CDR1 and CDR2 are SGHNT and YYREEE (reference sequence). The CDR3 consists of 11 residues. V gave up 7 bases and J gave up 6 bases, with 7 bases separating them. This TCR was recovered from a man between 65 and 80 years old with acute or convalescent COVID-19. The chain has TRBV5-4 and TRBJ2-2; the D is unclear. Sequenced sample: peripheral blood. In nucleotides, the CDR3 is TGTGCCAGCGAGGTGGCCGGGGAGCTGTTTTTT. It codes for CASEVAGELFF.